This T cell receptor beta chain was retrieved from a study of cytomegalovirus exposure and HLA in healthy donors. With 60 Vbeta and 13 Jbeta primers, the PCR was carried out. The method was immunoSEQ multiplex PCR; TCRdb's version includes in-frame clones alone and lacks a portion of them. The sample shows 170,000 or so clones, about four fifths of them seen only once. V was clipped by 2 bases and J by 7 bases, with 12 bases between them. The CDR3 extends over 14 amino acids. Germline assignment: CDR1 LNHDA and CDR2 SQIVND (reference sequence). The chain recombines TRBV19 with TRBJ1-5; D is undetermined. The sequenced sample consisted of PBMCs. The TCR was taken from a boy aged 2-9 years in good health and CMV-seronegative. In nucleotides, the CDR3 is TGTGCCAGTAGTATACAGGAATCGGGGCAGCCCCAGCATTTT. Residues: CASSIQESGQPQHF.